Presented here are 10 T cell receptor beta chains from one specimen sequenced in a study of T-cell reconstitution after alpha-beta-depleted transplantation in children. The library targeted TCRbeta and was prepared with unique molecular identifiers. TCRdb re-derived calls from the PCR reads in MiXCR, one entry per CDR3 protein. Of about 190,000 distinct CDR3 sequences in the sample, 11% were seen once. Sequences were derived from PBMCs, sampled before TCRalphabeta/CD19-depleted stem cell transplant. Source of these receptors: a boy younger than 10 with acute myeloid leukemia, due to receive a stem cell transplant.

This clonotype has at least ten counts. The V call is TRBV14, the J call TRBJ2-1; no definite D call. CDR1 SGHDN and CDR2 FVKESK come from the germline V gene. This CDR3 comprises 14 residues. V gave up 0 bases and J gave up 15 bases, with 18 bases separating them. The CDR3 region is CASSQDLLGTGVFF. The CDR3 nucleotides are TGTGCCAGCAGCCAAGATCTACTCGGAACCGGAGTGTTCTTC.

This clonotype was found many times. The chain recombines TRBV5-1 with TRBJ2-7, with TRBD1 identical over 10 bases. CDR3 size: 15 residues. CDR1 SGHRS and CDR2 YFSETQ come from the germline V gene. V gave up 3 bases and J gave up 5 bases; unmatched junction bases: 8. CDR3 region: CASSWGQGKVNEQYF. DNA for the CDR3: TGCGCCAGCAGCTGGGGACAGGGGAAGGTGAACGAGCAGTACTTC.

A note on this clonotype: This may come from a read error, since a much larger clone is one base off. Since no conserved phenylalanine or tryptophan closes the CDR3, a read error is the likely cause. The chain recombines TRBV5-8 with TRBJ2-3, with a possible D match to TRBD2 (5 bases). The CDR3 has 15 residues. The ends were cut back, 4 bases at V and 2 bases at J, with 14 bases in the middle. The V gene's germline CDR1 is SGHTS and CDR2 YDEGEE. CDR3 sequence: CASSLDLTLTDTQYS. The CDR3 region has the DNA TGTGCCAGCAGCCTGGACTTAACGCTCACAGATACGCAGTATTCT.

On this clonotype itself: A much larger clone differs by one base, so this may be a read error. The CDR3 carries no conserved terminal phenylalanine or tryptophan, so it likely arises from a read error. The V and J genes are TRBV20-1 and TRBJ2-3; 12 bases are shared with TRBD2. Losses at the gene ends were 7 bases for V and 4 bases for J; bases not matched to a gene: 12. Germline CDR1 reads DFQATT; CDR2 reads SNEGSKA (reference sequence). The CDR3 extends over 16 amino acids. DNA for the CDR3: TGCAGTGAGCTAGCGGGAGGGCCGGGTTGGTCAGATACGCAGTATTAT. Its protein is CSELAGGPGWSDTQYY.

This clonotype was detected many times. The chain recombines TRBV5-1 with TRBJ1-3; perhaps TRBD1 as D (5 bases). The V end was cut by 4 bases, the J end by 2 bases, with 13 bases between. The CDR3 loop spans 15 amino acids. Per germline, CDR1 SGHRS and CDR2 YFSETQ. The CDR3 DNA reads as TGCGCCAGCAGCCCCTCTGCGGGACCTGGAAACACCATATATTTT. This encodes CASSPSAGPGNTIYF.

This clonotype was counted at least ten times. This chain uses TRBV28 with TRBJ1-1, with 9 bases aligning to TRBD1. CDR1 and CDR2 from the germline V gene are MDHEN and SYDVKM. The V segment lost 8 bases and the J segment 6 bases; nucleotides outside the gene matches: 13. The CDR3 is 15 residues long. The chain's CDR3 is CASPPSRTGDPEAFF. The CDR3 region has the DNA TGTGCCAGCCCCCCAAGCCGGACAGGGGACCCTGAAGCTTTCTTT. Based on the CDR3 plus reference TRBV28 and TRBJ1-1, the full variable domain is DVKVTQSSRYLVKRTGEKVFLECVQDMDHENMFWYRQDPGLGLRLIYFSYDVKMKEKGDIPEGYSVSREKKERFSLILESASTNQTSMYLCASPPSRTGDPEAFFGQGTRLTVV.

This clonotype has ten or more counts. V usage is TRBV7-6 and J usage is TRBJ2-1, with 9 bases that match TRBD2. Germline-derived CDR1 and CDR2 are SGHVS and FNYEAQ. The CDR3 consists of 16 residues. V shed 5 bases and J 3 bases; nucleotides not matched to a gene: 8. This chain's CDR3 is CASSLLTSGNYNEQFF. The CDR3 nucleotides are TGTGCCAGCAGCCTCTTGACTAGCGGAAACTACAATGAGCAGTTCTTC.

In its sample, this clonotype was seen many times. This chain's CDR3 is CSAKWTGAGTEAFF. The DNA of the CDR3 is TGCAGTGCTAAGTGGACAGGGGCGGGCACTGAAGCTTTCTTT. This rearrangement joins TRBV20-1 to TRBJ1-1, with 9 positions matching TRBD1. In germline, CDR1 is DFQATT, CDR2 SNEGSKA (reference sequence). Trimming cost V 4 bases and J 4 bases; bases outside gene matches: 7. The CDR3 runs 14 residues.

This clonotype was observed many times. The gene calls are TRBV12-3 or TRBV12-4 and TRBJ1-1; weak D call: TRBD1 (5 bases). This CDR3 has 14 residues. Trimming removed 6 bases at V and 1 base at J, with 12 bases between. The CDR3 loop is CASSPPGGNTEAFF. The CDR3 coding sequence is TGTGCCAGCAGCCCGCCGGGGGGGAACACTGAAGCTTTCTTT.

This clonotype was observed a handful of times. The CDR3 bases are TGTGCCAGCAGTGCCCGGGACAGGGGCAACATTCAGTACTTC. Amino acids: CASSARDRGNIQYF. The chain has TRBV6-2 or TRBV6-3 and TRBJ2-4, with TRBD1 matching 10 bases. Germline CDR1 is MNHEY and CDR2 is SVGEGT. Trimming at V came to 5 bases and at J to 7 bases, leaving 5 bases not matched to a gene. The CDR3 extends over 14 amino acids.